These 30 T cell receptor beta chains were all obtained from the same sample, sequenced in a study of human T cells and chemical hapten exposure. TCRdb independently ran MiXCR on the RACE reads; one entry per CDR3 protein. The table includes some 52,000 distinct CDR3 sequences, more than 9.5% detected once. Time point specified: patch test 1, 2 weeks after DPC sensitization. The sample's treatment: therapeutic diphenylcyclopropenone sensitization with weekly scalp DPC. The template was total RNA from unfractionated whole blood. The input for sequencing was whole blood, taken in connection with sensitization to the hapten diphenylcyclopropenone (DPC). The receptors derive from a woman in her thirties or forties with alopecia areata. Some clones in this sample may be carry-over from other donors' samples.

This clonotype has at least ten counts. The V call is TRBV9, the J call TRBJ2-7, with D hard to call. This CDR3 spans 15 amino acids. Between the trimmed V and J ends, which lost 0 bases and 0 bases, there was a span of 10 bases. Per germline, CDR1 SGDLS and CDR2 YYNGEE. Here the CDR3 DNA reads TGTGCCAGCAGCGTAGATGTCGGGCCCTCCTACGAGCAGTACTTC. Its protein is CASSVDVGPSYEQYF.

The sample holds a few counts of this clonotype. The DNA for the CDR3 is TGTGCCAGCAGGCCGACTAGCAGGCATGAGCAGTTCTTC. Amino acid sequence: CASRPTSRHEQFF. J is TRBJ2-1 and V is TRBV7-8, with 7 bases that match TRBD2. J was trimmed by 8 bases and V by 6 bases; bases with no gene match: 7. Germline V gene lookup returns CDR1 SGHVS and CDR2 FQNEAQ. CDR3 size: 13 residues.

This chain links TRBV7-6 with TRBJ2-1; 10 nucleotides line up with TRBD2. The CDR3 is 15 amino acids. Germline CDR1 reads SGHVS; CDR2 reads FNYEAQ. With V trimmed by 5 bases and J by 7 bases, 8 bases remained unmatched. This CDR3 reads CASSPSGSFTNEQFF. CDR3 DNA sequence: TGTGCCAGCAGCCCTAGCGGGAGCTTCACAAATGAGCAGTTCTTC. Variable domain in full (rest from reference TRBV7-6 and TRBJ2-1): GAGVSQSPRYKVTKRGQDVALRCDPISGHVSLYWYRQALGQGPEFLTYFNYEAQQDKSGLPNDRFSAERPEGSISTLTIQRTEQRDSAMYRCASSPSGSFTNEQFFGPGTRLTVL.

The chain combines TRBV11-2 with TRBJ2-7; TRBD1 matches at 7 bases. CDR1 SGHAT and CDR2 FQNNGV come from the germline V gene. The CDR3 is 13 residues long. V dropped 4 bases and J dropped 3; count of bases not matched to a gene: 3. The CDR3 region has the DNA TGTGCCAGCAGCTCCGGGACAGTCTACGAGCAGTACTTC. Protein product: CASSSGTVYEQYF. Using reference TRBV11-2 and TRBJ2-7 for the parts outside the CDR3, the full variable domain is EAGVAQSPRYKIIEKRQSVAFWCNPISGHATLYWYQQILGQGPKLLIQFQNNGVVDDSQLPKDRFSAERLKGVDSTLKIQPAKLEDSAVYLCASSSGTVYEQYFGPGTRLTVT.

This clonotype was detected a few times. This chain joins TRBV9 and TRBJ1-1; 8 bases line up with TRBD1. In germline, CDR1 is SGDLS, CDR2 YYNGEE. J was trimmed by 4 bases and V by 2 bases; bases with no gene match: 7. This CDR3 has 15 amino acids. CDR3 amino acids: CASSVSTGAATEAFF. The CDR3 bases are TGTGCCAGCAGCGTTTCGACAGGGGCGGCCACTGAAGCTTTCTTT.

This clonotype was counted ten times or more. In DNA, the CDR3 is TGCAGTGCTAGAGGACCGACACATAGCTCTGGAGGCACCATATATTTT. Protein product: CSARGPTHSSGGTIYF. The genes are TRBV20-1 and TRBJ1-3; D gene ambiguous. Germline V gives CDR1 DFQATT, CDR2 SNEGSKA (reference sequence). The CDR3 is 16 residues long. V was clipped by 1 base and J by 9 bases, with 22 bases between them.

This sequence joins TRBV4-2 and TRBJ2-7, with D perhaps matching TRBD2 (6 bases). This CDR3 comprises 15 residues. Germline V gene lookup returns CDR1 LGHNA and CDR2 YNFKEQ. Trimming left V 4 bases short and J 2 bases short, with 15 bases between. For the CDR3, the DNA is TGTGCCAGCAGCCCGGGGGTAGGCCGGACCTACGAGCAGTACTTC. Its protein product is CASSPGVGRTYEQYF.

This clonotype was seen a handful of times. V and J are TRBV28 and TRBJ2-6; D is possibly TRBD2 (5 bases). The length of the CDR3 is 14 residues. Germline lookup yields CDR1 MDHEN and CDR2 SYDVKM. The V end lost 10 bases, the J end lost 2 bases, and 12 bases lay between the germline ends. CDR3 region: CATTDGAGANVLTF. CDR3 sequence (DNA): TGTGCCACCACCGACGGGGCTGGGGCCAACGTCCTGACTTTC.

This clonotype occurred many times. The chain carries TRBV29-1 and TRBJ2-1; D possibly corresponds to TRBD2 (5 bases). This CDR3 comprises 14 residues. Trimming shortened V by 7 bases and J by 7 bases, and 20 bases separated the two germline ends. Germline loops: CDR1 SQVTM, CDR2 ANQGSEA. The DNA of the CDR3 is TGCAGCGCTGTGACTAATTTACTCGGAAATGAGCAGTTCTTC. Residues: CSAVTNLLGNEQFF.

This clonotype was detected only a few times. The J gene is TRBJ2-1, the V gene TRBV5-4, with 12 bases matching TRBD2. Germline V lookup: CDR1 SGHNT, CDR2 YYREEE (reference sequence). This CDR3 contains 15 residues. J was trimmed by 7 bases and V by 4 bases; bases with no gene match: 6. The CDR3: CASSPIGTSGNEQFF. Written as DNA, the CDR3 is TGTGCCAGCAGCCCTATCGGGACTAGCGGGAATGAGCAGTTCTTC.

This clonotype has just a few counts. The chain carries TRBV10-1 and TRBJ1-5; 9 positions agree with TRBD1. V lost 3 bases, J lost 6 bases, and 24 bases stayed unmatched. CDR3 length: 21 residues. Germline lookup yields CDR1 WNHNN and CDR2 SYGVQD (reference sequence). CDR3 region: CASSDFSLCQDGQGKVQPQHF. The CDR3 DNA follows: TGCGCCAGCAGTGATTTTTCATTATGTCAGGACGGACAGGGGAAGGTTCAGCCCCAGCATTTT.

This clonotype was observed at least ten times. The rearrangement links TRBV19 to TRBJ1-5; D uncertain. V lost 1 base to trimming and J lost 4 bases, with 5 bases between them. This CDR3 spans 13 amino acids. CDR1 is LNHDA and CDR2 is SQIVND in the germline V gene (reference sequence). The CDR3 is CASSIGQNQPQHF. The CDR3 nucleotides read TGTGCCAGTAGTATAGGGCAAAATCAGCCCCAGCATTTT.

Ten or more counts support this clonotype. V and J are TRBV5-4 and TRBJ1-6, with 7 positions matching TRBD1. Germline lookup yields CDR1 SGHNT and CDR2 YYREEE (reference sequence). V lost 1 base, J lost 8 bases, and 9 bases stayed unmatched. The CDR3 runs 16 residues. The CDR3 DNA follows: TGTGCCAGCAGCTTGCAAATGCAGGGGGGGTATTCACCCCTCCACTTT. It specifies CASSLQMQGGYSPLHF.

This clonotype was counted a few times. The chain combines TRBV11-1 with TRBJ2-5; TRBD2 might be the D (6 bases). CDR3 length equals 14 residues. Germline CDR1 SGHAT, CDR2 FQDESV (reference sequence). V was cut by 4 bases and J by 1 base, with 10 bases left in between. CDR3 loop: CASSSRDFQETQYF. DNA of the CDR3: TGTGCCAGCAGCTCGAGGGACTTCCAAGAGACCCAGTACTTC.

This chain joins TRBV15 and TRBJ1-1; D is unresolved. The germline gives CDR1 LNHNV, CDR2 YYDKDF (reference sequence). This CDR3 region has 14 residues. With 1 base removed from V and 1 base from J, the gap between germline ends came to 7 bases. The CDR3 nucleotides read TGTGCCACCAGCAGAGCGGGGTCGAACACTGAAGCTTTCTTT. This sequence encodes CATSRAGSNTEAFF.

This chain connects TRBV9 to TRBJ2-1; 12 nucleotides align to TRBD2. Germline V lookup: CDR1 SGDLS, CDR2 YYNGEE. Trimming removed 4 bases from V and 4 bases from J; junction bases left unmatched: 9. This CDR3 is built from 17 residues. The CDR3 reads CASSPPTSGRPYNEQFF. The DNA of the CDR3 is TGTGCCAGCAGCCCCCCCACTAGCGGGAGGCCTTACAATGAGCAGTTCTTC.

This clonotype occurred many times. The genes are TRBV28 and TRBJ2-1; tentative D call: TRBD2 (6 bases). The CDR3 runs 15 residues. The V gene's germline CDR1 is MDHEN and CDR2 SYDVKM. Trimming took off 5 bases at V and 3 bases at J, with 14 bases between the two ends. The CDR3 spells CASSPSGLDYNEQFF. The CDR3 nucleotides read TGTGCCAGCAGTCCCTCGGGACTCGACTACAATGAGCAGTTCTTC.

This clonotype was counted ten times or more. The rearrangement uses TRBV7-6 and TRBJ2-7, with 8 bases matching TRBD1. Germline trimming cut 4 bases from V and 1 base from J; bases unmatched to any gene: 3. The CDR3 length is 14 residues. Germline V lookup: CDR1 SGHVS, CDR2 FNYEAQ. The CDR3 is CASSSRTGSYEQYF. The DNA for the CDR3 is TGTGCCAGCAGCTCTAGGACAGGGTCCTACGAGCAGTACTTC. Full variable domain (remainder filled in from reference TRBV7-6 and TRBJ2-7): GAGVSQSPRYKVTKRGQDVALRCDPISGHVSLYWYRQALGQGPEFLTYFNYEAQQDKSGLPNDRFSAERPEGSISTLTIQRTEQRDSAMYRCASSSRTGSYEQYFGPGTRLTVT.

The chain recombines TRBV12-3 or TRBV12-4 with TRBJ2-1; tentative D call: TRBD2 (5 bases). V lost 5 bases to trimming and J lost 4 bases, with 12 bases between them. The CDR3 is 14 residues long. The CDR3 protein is CASSASSQYNEQFF. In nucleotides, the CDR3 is TGTGCCAGCAGTGCCTCTAGCCAATACAATGAGCAGTTCTTC.

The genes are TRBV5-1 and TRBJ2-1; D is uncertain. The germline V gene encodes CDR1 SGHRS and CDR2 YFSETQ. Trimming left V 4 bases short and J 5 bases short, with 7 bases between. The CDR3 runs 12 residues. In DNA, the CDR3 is TGCGCCAGCAGCCTCACCAACAATGAGCAGTTCTTC. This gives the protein CASSLTNNEQFF.

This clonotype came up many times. This chain's CDR3 is CASSLSGANVLTF. CDR3 DNA: TGTGCCAGCAGCTTATCTGGGGCCAACGTCCTGACTTTC. The V call is TRBV6-2 or TRBV6-3, the J call TRBJ2-6; D unclear. This CDR3 is built from 13 residues. Trimming left V 6 bases short and J 1 base short, with 4 bases between. Germline V gene sequence: CDR1 MNHEY, CDR2 SVGEGT.

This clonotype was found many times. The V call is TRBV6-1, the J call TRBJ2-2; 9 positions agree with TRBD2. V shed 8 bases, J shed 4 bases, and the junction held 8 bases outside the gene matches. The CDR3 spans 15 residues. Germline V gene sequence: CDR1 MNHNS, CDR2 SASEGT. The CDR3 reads CASGTGLATTGELFF. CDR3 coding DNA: TGTGCCAGCGGGACGGGACTAGCAACCACCGGGGAGCTGTTTTTT.

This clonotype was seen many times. As DNA, the CDR3 is TGCAGCGTCGGCCATTGGGGGGCCTACGAGCAGTACTTC. Amino acid sequence: CSVGHWGAYEQYF. The chain joins TRBV29-1 to TRBJ2-7, with D possibly TRBD2 on 6 matching bases. The germline V gene encodes CDR1 SQVTM and CDR2 ANQGSEA. V lost 6 bases and J lost 2, with 14 bases in between. CDR3 length equals 13 residues.

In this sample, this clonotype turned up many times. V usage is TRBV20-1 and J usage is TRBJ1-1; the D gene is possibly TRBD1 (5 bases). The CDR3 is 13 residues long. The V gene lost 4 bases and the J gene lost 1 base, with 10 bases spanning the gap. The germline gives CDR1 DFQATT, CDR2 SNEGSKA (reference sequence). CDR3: CSATGASNTEAFF. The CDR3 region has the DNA TGCAGTGCTACCGGGGCCTCGAACACTGAAGCTTTCTTT.

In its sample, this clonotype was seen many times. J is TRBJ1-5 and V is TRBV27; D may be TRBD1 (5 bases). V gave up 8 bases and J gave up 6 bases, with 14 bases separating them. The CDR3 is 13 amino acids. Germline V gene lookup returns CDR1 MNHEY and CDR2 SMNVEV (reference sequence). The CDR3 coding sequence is TGTGCCAGCGGGGGGGGTTTCGGTCAGCCCCAGCATTTT. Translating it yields CASGGGFGQPQHF.

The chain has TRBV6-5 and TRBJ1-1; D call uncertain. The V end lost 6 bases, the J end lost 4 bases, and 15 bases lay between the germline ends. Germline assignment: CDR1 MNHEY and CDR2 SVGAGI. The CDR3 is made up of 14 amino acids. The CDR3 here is CASSRKAGITEAFF. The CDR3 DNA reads TGTGCCAGCAGCCGAAAGGCGGGGATCACTGAAGCTTTCTTT.

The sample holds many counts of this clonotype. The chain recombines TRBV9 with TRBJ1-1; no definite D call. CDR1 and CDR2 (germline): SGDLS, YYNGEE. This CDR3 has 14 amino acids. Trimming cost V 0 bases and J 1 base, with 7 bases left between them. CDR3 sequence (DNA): TGTGCCAGCAGCGTAGGTCCGGAGAACACTGAAGCTTTCTTT. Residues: CASSVGPENTEAFF.

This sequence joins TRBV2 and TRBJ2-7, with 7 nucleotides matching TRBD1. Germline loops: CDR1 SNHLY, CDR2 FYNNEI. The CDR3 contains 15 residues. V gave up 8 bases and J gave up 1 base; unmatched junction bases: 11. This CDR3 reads CASDLRQGYSYEQYF. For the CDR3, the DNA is TGTGCCAGCGACCTGAGACAGGGCTATTCCTACGAGCAGTACTTC.

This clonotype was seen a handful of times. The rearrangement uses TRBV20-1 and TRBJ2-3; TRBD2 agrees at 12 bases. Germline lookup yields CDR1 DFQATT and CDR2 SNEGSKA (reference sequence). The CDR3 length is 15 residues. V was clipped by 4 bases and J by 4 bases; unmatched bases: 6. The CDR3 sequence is CSATLTSGGPDTQYF. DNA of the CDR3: TGCAGTGCTACCCTGACTAGCGGGGGCCCAGATACGCAGTATTTT.

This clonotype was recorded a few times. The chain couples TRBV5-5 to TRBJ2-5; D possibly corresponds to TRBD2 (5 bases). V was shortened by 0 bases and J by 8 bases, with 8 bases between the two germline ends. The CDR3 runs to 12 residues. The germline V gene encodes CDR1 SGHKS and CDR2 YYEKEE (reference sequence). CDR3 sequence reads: CASSLEGGTQYF. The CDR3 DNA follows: TGTGCCAGCAGCTTGGAAGGAGGTACCCAGTACTTC.